The 23 T cell receptor beta chains listed next were all sequenced from one sample in a study of OX40 agonist ivuxolimab in advanced cancers. Assay used: immunoSEQ multiplex PCR; TCRdb lists only in-frame clones, some missing. The sample yields tens of thousands of clones, 70% to 90% seen once. Sequenced here: CD4+ or CD8+ T cells sorted from blood, sampled in a trial of the OX40 agonist ivuxolimab. These receptors all come from an adult with an advanced solid tumor such as melanoma, head and neck, liver or kidney cancer.

This clone was recorded only once. V usage is TRBV9 and J usage is TRBJ2-1; 9 bases are shared with TRBD1. The CDR3 is 15 amino acids. V trimming: 3 bases; J trimming: 3 bases; junction bases outside the gene matches: 4. In germline, CDR1 is SGDLS, CDR2 YYNGEE. CDR3 sequence: CASSAGTGNYNEQFF. For the CDR3, the DNA is TGTGCCAGCAGCGCCGGGACAGGGAACTACAATGAGCAGTTCTTC.

The rearrangement joins TRBV11-3 to TRBJ2-7; the match to TRBD2 covers 11 bases. This CDR3 spans 16 amino acids. V dropped 5 bases and J dropped 4; count of bases not matched to a gene: 10. Germline CDR1 reads SGHNT; CDR2 reads YENEEA. Here the CDR3 reads CASSAGRLAGSYEQYF. The CDR3, as DNA: TGTGCCAGCAGCGCCGGGCGACTAGCGGGAAGTTACGAGCAGTACTTC.

V is TRBV30 and J is TRBJ2-7; TRBD1 matches at 11 bases. The CDR3 is made up of 15 amino acids. Germline V gene data show CDR1 as GTSNPN and CDR2 as SVGIG (reference sequence). Trimming took 6 bases from V and 3 from J; bases not matched to a gene: 10. CDR3 loop: CACQPSGTGGYEQYF. In nucleotides, the CDR3 is TGTGCCTGCCAACCATCCGGGACAGGGGGCTACGAGCAGTACTTC.

The V gene is TRBV5-1, the J gene TRBJ2-5; no clear D. The germline V and J ends were trimmed by 0 bases and 2 bases, with 8 bases remaining between them. The CDR3 contains 14 residues. The germline V gene encodes CDR1 SGHRS and CDR2 YFSETQ. This chain's CDR3 is CASSLVPAQETQYF. The DNA for the CDR3 is TGCGCCAGCAGCTTGGTCCCGGCGCAAGAGACCCAGTACTTC.

J is TRBJ2-7 and V is TRBV5-1; D not certain. This CDR3 is 14 amino acids long. CDR1 and CDR2 (germline): SGHRS, YFSETQ. Trimming removed 4 bases from V and 1 base from J, with 12 bases in between. The CDR3 DNA reads TGCGCCAGCAGCCCATCGACCGCATCCTACGAGCAGTACTTC. Encoded protein: CASSPSTASYEQYF.

The chain is built from TRBV12-5 and TRBJ2-1; D unclear. CDR1 is LGHNT and CDR2 is FRNRAP in the germline V gene. The CDR3 is made up of 12 amino acids. V was cut by 6 bases and J by 11 bases, with 14 bases left in between. The CDR3 loop is CASGKDGRKQFF. The CDR3 nucleotides read TGTGCTAGTGGAAAGGACGGAAGAAAGCAGTTCTTC.

V gene TRBV28 combines with J gene TRBJ1-4, with 8 bases matching TRBD1. Trimming at V came to 5 bases and at J to 11 bases, leaving 10 bases not matched to a gene. Germline V gene sequence: CDR1 MDHEN, CDR2 SYDVKM. The CDR3 contains 14 residues. This CDR3 reads CASSVTGAKGKLFF. CDR3 coding DNA: TGTGCCAGCAGTGTGACAGGGGCCAAGGGGAAACTGTTTTTT.

The chain has TRBV4-1 and TRBJ1-2; a possible D gene is TRBD1 (6 bases). This CDR3 spans 17 amino acids. CDR1 and CDR2 (germline): MGHRA, YSYEKL. V lost 0 bases and J lost 5, with 19 bases in between. CDR3 sequence (DNA): TGCGCCAGCAGCCAAGATCTCCAGGGGTCGAACCAATATGGCTACACCTTC. Translated, it gives CASSQDLQGSNQYGYTF.

The chain uses TRBV5-4 and TRBJ2-2, with a tentative D call TRBD2 (6 bases). V was shortened by 4 bases and J by 4 bases, with 11 bases between the two germline ends. The CDR3 is 14 residues long. Germline CDR1 is SGHNT and CDR2 is YYREEE (reference sequence). The CDR3 loop is CASSLGGFTGELFF. CDR3 DNA sequence: TGTGCCAGCAGCCTTGGGGGGTTCACCGGGGAGCTGTTTTTT.

The V and J genes are TRBV28 and TRBJ2-7; D call uncertain. V dropped 6 bases and J dropped 6 bases, with 18 bases sitting between them. Germline V gives CDR1 MDHEN, CDR2 SYDVKM. The length of the CDR3 is 14 residues. The CDR3 region has the DNA TGTGCCAGCAGCCCCGCCATGGGCAACGCCGAGCAGTACTTC. This sequence encodes CASSPAMGNAEQYF.

V is TRBV2 and J is TRBJ2-1; D is perhaps TRBD1 or TRBD2 (7 bases each). Looked up from germline, CDR1 is SNHLY and CDR2 is FYNNEI. This CDR3 has 14 amino acids. V gave up 9 bases and J gave up 9 bases, with 21 bases separating them. For the CDR3, the DNA is TGTGCCAGTTCCCCAGGGGGAGCGGGAATTGAGCAGTTCTTC. It yields the protein CASSPGGAGIEQFF.

J is TRBJ1-1 and V is TRBV11-2, with 8 bases fitting TRBD1. Germline V gene data show CDR1 as SGHAT and CDR2 as FQNNGV. This CDR3 has 14 amino acids. V was clipped by 2 bases and J by 4 bases; unmatched bases: 3. The CDR3 DNA is TGTGCCAGCAGCTTACAGGGGGCAGGCACTGAAGCTTTCTTT. Translation gives CASSLQGAGTEAFF. Together with reference TRBV11-2 and TRBJ1-1, the CDR3 gives the full variable domain: EAGVAQSPRYKIIEKRQSVAFWCNPISGHATLYWYQQILGQGPKLLIQFQNNGVVDDSQLPKDRFSAERLKGVDSTLKIQPAKLEDSAVYLCASSLQGAGTEAFFGQGTRLTVV.

This clone was counted a single time. The chain employs TRBV29-1 and TRBJ2-3; 9 nucleotides line up with TRBD1. This CDR3 contains 13 residues. J was trimmed by 4 bases and V by 8 bases; bases with no gene match: 7. Germline assignment: CDR1 SQVTM and CDR2 ANQGSEA. The CDR3 coding sequence is TGCAGCACAGGGACAGGGCGCCCAGATACGCAGTATTTT. Protein: CSTGTGRPDTQYF.

V is TRBV19 and J is TRBJ2-2, with a possible D match to TRBD2 (5 bases). Between the trimmed V and J ends, which lost 4 bases and 5 bases, there was a span of 8 bases. The CDR3 is 13 amino acids. Germline values: CDR1 LNHDA, CDR2 SQIVND (reference sequence). The CDR3 reads CASSRTRTGELFF. The CDR3 coding sequence is TGTGCCAGTAGTAGAACTAGGACCGGGGAGCTGTTTTTT.

The genes are TRBV28 and TRBJ1-1; no definite D call. The length of the CDR3 is 14 residues. With 4 bases removed from V and 5 bases from J, the gap between germline ends came to 14 bases. Looked up from germline, CDR1 is MDHEN and CDR2 is SYDVKM. This chain's CDR3 is CASSYIGPKTEAFF. The CDR3 DNA reads TGTGCCAGCAGTTATATTGGCCCGAAAACTGAAGCTTTCTTT.

V and J are TRBV7-8 and TRBJ2-5; 8 bases are shared with TRBD1. The CDR3 spans 16 residues. Germline V lookup: CDR1 SGHVS, CDR2 FQNEAQ. V shed 6 bases, J shed 2 bases, and the junction held 11 bases outside the gene matches. This chain's CDR3 is CASRIGRTGLQETQYF. In nucleotides, the CDR3 is TGTGCCAGCAGAATAGGGCGGACAGGGCTTCAAGAGACCCAGTACTTC.

The chain employs TRBV7-9 and TRBJ1-1; a weak D match, TRBD1 (5 bases). The CDR3 is made up of 14 amino acids. The ends were cut back, 3 bases at V and 0 bases at J, with 8 bases in the middle. Germline V gives CDR1 SEHNR, CDR2 FQNEAQ (reference sequence). The CDR3 bases are TGTGCCAGCAGCTTGGGGACGGTGAACACTGAAGCTTTCTTT. Amino acids: CASSLGTVNTEAFF.

This chain connects TRBV30 to TRBJ2-7; 9 nucleotides match TRBD2. After removal of 3 bases from V and 2 bases from J, the junction contained 2 bases not matched to a gene. Germline V gene data show CDR1 as GTSNPN and CDR2 as SVGIG (reference sequence). The CDR3 has 13 residues. The CDR3 loop reads CAWRTSGTYEQYF. Here the CDR3 DNA reads TGTGCCTGGAGGACTAGCGGCACCTACGAGCAGTACTTC.

The chain joins TRBV28 to TRBJ1-2; D remains unclear. Germline lookup yields CDR1 MDHEN and CDR2 SYDVKM. Trimming removed 3 bases from V and 1 base from J, with 9 bases in between. There are 14 residues in the CDR3. As DNA, the CDR3 is TGTGCCAGCAGTTTGTTCCGAAATAACTATGGCTACACCTTC. Residues: CASSLFRNNYGYTF.

This clone is medium-sized. The chain joins TRBV7-9 to TRBJ2-7; the D is unclear. V was trimmed by 0 bases and J by 1 base, leaving 10 bases between them. CDR3 length equals 15 residues. Germline V gene sequence: CDR1 SEHNR, CDR2 FQNEAQ (reference sequence). The CDR3 spells CASSLALKGSYEQYF. DNA of the CDR3: TGTGCCAGCAGCTTAGCGTTGAAGGGTTCCTACGAGCAGTACTTC.

The chain employs TRBV9 and TRBJ2-1, with 9 bases matching TRBD1. Trimming at V came to 2 bases and at J to 7 bases, leaving 1 base not matched to a gene. The CDR3 sequence is 13 residues long. Germline CDR1 SGDLS, CDR2 YYNGEE. The CDR3: CASSVGTGNEQFF. DNA for the CDR3: TGTGCCAGCAGCGTCGGGACAGGGAATGAGCAGTTCTTC.

The gene calls are TRBV23-1 and TRBJ2-7; D might be TRBD1 or TRBD2, each matching 6 bases. TRBV23-1 is placed among ORFs of uncertain function. Between the trimmed V and J ends, which lost 3 bases and 4 bases, there was a span of 22 bases. The CDR3 is made up of 17 amino acids. This CDR3 reads CASSHTIAGDWLYEQYF. DNA of the CDR3: TGCGCCAGCAGTCACACAATCGCAGGGGACTGGCTTTACGAGCAGTACTTC.

This chain joins TRBV6-5 and TRBJ2-7; 7 bases match TRBD2. The CDR3 is 13 amino acids. Germline CDR1 MNHEY, CDR2 SVGAGI. V shed 0 bases, J shed 8 bases, and the junction held 4 bases outside the gene matches. The CDR3 region is CASSYSASGKQYF. DNA for the CDR3: TGTGCCAGCAGTTACTCGGCTAGCGGAAAGCAGTACTTC.